A single TCR beta chain is shown here with its context. This sample was taken from a study of blood T cell repertoires in COVID-19. Across the study: Samples taken during acute and convalescent COVID-19 were collected in the United States, Italy and Spain. From T cells, B-cell-depleted T cells, or PBMCs came the material, which was cDNA or gDNA.

Original methodology: The assay estimated nucleated cells by amplifying reference gene primers. Profiling relied on immunoSEQ multiplex PCR, and the TCRdb table lists in-frame clones only, not all of them. V and J calls and clone size are as listed in that table; D and trimming were resolved from the DNA. The sample carries approximately 30,000 clones, approximately 81% recorded once. CDR3 length: 17 residues. Germline V CDR1 and CDR2: LNHDA, SQIVND (reference sequence). V was cut by 4 bases and J by 1 base, with 19 bases left in between. The J gene is TRBJ1-1, the V gene TRBV19; D gene ambiguous. The TCR sequence derives from a human donor with acute or convalescent COVID-19. The donor label of this sample is uncertain. Specimen: peripheral blood. In nucleotides, the CDR3 is TGTGCCAGTAGTACTCCTTTCGGCGGTCCTGGGAACACTGAAGCTTTCTTT. Translation: CASSTPFGGPGNTEAFF.